This TCR beta chain was recovered during a study of blood T cell repertoires in COVID-19 (dated by TCRdb to the early 2020s). Regarding the complete study: Samples covering the acute and convalescent phases of COVID-19 were provided by collaborators in the United States, Italy and Spain. The prospective study material was composed of cDNA or gDNA derived from T cells, B-cell-depleted T cells, or PBMCs. Subjects who had been exposed to COVID-19, were actively infected with it, or had recovered from it provided the deeply sampled blood TCRbeta repertoires that made up the dataset. The repertoires were released in a freely available public database intended as a resource for research on the immune response to SARS-CoV-2. Samples were obtained from the ongoing ImmuneRACE study (first 160 participants) and from 1,254 subjects provided by 6 global collaborators. Sample metadata almost always included a de-identified subject ID, COVID-19 status, age in years and sex. Where available, HLA class I and class II types were obtained from metadata supplied by the sample provider rather than from assay-based typing.

Findings and caveats that apply to the study as a whole: The quantity of clinical and demographic metadata differed by source and by participant and was supplied without curation.

Note on this clone: Its antigen is currently not known. The sample holds no much larger clone one base away, and base qualities are not on file.

V gives up 2 bases and J gives up 3 bases, and the segment between their germline ends measures 5 bases. Based on the germline V gene (reference sequence), the CDR1 and CDR2 sequences are LNHDA and SQIVND. The CDR3 measures 13 amino acids from cysteine to phenylalanine. The only DNA kept is the CDR3, 39 bases in frame from the first base. TCRbeta CDR3 regions were amplified from genomic DNA using the immunoSEQ Assay, a bias-controlled multiplex PCR. Per the original workflow: Within the assay, amplification of reference gene primers was used to estimate how many nucleated cells each sample contained. Sequence reads were collapsed and filtered to measure the absolute abundance of every unique TCRbeta CDR3 rearrangement. For each sample, productive Simpson clonality was calculated as the square root of Simpson's diversity index over productive rearrangements. TCRdb mirrors the immuneACCESS table, restricted to in-frame sequences. Some clones are absent from its copies; in checked studies, under half trace to an unresolved V gene, and the reason for the others is unknown. V, J and clone size derive from that table, while D and trimming were established from the DNA sequence. In this sample the table shows 300,000 to 400,000 clones, more than 80% of which occur a single time. The ten largest clones represent approximately 3% of the sample.

One collaborating source in Seattle enrolled patients while the patients were actively infected and followed the patients over time throughout the course of disease. Collaborating institutions collected whole blood in K2EDTA tubes following their own protocols. For TCRbeta analysis, collaborator samples were shipped as frozen whole blood, as isolated PBMCs, or as DNA extracted from either sample type. The rearrangement combines TRBV19 with TRBJ1-5, with no reliable assignment of the D segment. The sequencing sample was made of peripheral blood. The clonotype comes from a woman under 40 with COVID-19, enrolled during active disease. The CDR3 protein: CASSIKHNQPQHF. In nucleotides, the sequence is TGTGCCAGTAGTATAAAGCACAATCAGCCCCAGCATTTT.